These 25 T cell receptor beta chains were all obtained from the same sample, sequenced in a study of blood T cell repertoires in COVID-19. Data came from immunoSEQ multiplex PCR; TCRdb stores just in-frame clones and leaves some out. The data hold roughly 8,600 clones, with about 85% observed a single time. Sequencing used peripheral blood. The source is a human donor in a cohort sampled during active COVID-19.

The V gene is TRBV4-1, the J gene TRBJ2-3; D possibly corresponds to TRBD2 (6 bases). Germline V gives CDR1 MGHRA, CDR2 YSYEKL. The CDR3 has 13 residues. V was pared by 4 bases and J by 3 bases, with 8 bases between. CDR3 protein: CASSPLATDTQYF. CDR3 DNA: TGCGCCAGCAGCCCTCTAGCGACAGATACGCAGTATTTT.

The chain uses TRBV7-8 and TRBJ1-3; TRBD1 aligns across 8 bases. The junction had 4 bases not matched to a gene; V was cut back by 0 bases and J by 0 bases. Per germline, CDR1 SGHVS and CDR2 FQNEAQ. There are 17 residues in the CDR3. The CDR3: CASSLAATGVSGNTIYF. CDR3 coding DNA: TGTGCCAGCAGCTTAGCAGCGACAGGGGTCTCTGGAAACACCATATATTTT.

The rearrangement joins TRBV10-1 to TRBJ1-1, with TRBD1 matching 7 bases. There are 15 residues in the CDR3. Unmatched junction bases numbered 9, after V lost 6 bases and J lost 2 bases. Per germline, CDR1 WNHNN and CDR2 SYGVQD (reference sequence). The CDR3 loop reads CASSNRQGPNTEAFF. The CDR3 bases are TGCGCCAGCAGCAACCGACAGGGACCAAACACTGAAGCTTTCTTT.

The gene calls are TRBV7-2 and TRBJ2-1; no clear D gene. Per the germline V gene, CDR1 is SGHTA and CDR2 is FQGNSA. This CDR3 has 15 amino acids. Trimming removed 1 base from V and 5 bases from J, with 12 bases in between. CDR3 DNA sequence: TGTGCCAGCAGCTTAGAAGCGCGGTCCAACAATGAGCAGTTCTTC. It translates to CASSLEARSNNEQFF.

The gene calls are TRBV4-3 and TRBJ2-1, with D perhaps matching TRBD2 (7 bases). The CDR3 length is 14 residues. Trimming removed 0 bases from V and 10 bases from J, with 13 bases in between. Germline V lookup: CDR1 LGHNA, CDR2 YSLEER. CDR3 DNA sequence: TGCGCCAGCAGCCAAGAGGGGGGGCGGTTCGAGCAGTTCTTC. It specifies CASSQEGGRFEQFF.

This chain joins TRBV11-3 and TRBJ2-1, with 9 bases matching TRBD2. CDR1 and CDR2 (germline): SGHNT, YENEEA. Germline trimming cut 5 bases from V and 1 base from J; bases unmatched to any gene: 6. There are 16 residues in the CDR3. The CDR3 DNA reads TGTGCCAGCAGCATCAGCGGGGGGCATTCCTACAATGAGCAGTTCTTC. It encodes CASSISGGHSYNEQFF. The full variable domain, in which reference TRBV11-3 and TRBJ2-1 provide the parts outside the CDR3, is EAGVVQSPRYKIIEKKQPVAFWCNPISGHNTLYWYLQNLGQGPELLIRYENEEAVDDSQLPKDRFSAERLKGVDSTLKIQPAELGDSAVYLCASSISGGHSYNEQFFGPGTRLTVL.

The chain uses TRBV19 and TRBJ2-5; tentatively, D is TRBD1 (5 bases). Per germline, CDR1 LNHDA and CDR2 SQIVND (reference sequence). The CDR3 extends over 13 amino acids. V lost 4 bases to trimming and J lost 2 bases, with 8 bases between them. The CDR3 sequence: CASSRQNQETQYF. The CDR3 DNA is TGTGCCAGTAGTAGACAGAATCAAGAGACCCAGTACTTC.

The chain uses TRBV5-1 and TRBJ2-7, with 11 bases aligning to TRBD1. From germline, CDR1 is SGHRS and CDR2 YFSETQ. After removal of 2 bases from V and 7 bases from J, the junction contained 8 bases not matched to a gene. The CDR3 consists of 15 residues. The CDR3 spells CASSLARTGGGEQYF. The CDR3 nucleotides read TGCGCCAGCAGCTTAGCTAGGACAGGGGGCGGAGAGCAGTACTTC.

The chain couples TRBV10-3 to TRBJ2-2; D is perhaps TRBD2 (5 bases). In germline, CDR1 is ENHRY, CDR2 SYGVKD. V was cut by 5 bases and J by 6 bases, with 13 bases left in between. The CDR3 extends over 14 amino acids. CDR3 sequence (DNA): TGTGCCATCAGTTTGAGTTTGGGAGCCGGGGAGCTGTTTTTT. Residues: CAISLSLGAGELFF.

This chain's CDR3 is CASSLAAGINEQFF. The CDR3 DNA reads TGCGCCAGCAGCTTGGCGGCAGGGATTAATGAGCAGTTCTTC. The V and J genes are TRBV5-1 and TRBJ2-1, with a weak D call TRBD1 (5 bases). V lost 0 bases, J lost 7 bases, and 11 bases lay in between. Germline assignment: CDR1 SGHRS and CDR2 YFSETQ. There are 14 residues in the CDR3. The full variable domain, with the rest looked up from reference TRBV5-1 and TRBJ2-1, is KAGVTQTPRYLIKTRGQQVTLSCSPISGHRSVSWYQQTPGQGLQFLFEYFSETQRNKGNFPGRFSGRQFSNSRSEMNVSTLELGDSALYLCASSLAAGINEQFFGPGTRLTVL.

The chain employs TRBV25-1 and TRBJ2-2, with 10 positions matching TRBD1. The ends lost 4 bases at V and 6 bases at J; junction bases unmatched: 5. Germline loops: CDR1 MGHDK, CDR2 SYGVNS. CDR3 size: 15 residues. CDR3 sequence (DNA): TGTGCCAGCAGTGGGGACAGGGGTTTGTCCGGGGAGCTGTTTTTT. As protein: CASSGDRGLSGELFF.

The chain joins TRBV6-5 to TRBJ2-1; 8 nucleotides align to TRBD2. The V and J ends lost 6 bases and 5 bases, in that order; junction bases with no gene match: 6. The CDR3 is 14 residues long. CDR1 is MNHEY, CDR2 SVGAGI, per germline. CDR3 sequence (DNA): TGTGCCAGCAGAGAGCGGGGGACACACAATGAGCAGTTCTTC. Its translation: CASRERGTHNEQFF.

V is TRBV24-1 and J is TRBJ2-7; D possibly corresponds to TRBD2 (6 bases). With 4 bases removed from V and 5 bases from J, the gap between germline ends came to 11 bases. The V gene's germline CDR1 is KGHDR and CDR2 SFDVKD. The CDR3 has 13 amino acids. The CDR3 loop is CATSEGTRNEQYF. The CDR3 DNA reads TGTGCCACCAGTGAAGGGACTCGAAACGAGCAGTACTTC.

The CDR3 sequence: CASSSRGGDGYTF. CDR3 DNA sequence: TGTGCCAGCAGCTCGCGGGGAGGGGATGGCTACACCTTC. The chain joins TRBV9 to TRBJ1-2; possibly TRBD1 for D (5 bases). The CDR3 has 13 amino acids. Per the germline V gene, CDR1 is SGDLS and CDR2 is YYNGEE. V was cut by 4 bases and J by 6 bases, with 13 bases left in between.

The genes are TRBV18 and TRBJ2-1, with 7 nucleotides matching TRBD1. Germline lookup yields CDR1 KGHSH and CDR2 LQKENI. The junction had 12 bases not matched to a gene; V was cut back by 5 bases and J by 8 bases. This CDR3 is built from 15 residues. The CDR3 sequence is CASSSPGHDRDEQFF. The CDR3 nucleotides are TGTGCCAGCTCATCTCCGGGACACGACAGGGATGAGCAGTTCTTC.

In DNA, the CDR3 is TGTGCCAGTAGGGGGCCCAATTCACCCCTCCACTTT. Amino acid sequence: CASRGPNSPLHF. This chain links TRBV19 with TRBJ1-6; D is possibly TRBD1 (5 bases). Trimming cost V 6 bases and J 7 bases, with 7 bases left between them. CDR1 is LNHDA and CDR2 is SQIVND in the germline V gene (reference sequence). This CDR3 has 12 residues. Variable domain in full (rest from reference TRBV19 and TRBJ1-6): DGGITQSPKYLFRKEGQNVTLSCEQNLNHDAMYWYRQDPGQGLRLIYYSQIVNDFQKGDIAEGYSVSREKKESFPLTVTSAQKNPTAFYLCASRGPNSPLHFGNGTRLTVT.

This sequence joins TRBV13 and TRBJ2-1; TRBD2 aligns across 13 bases. This CDR3 is 16 amino acids long. Per germline, CDR1 PRHDT and CDR2 FYEKMQ (reference sequence). V dropped 2 bases and J dropped 9; count of bases not matched to a gene: 7. This chain's CDR3 is CASSLRTSGGRSEQFF. CDR3 bases: TGTGCCAGCAGCTTACGGACTAGCGGGGGACGGAGTGAGCAGTTCTTC.

The chain is built from TRBV19 and TRBJ1-1; D is possibly TRBD1 (6 bases). Germline-derived CDR1 and CDR2 are LNHDA and SQIVND (reference sequence). This CDR3 spans 15 amino acids. Trimming shortened V by 1 base and J by 0 bases, and 9 bases separated the two germline ends. The CDR3 region has the DNA TGTGCCAGTAGTATAGGACAGGCGGTGAACACTGAAGCTTTCTTT. Translation gives CASSIGQAVNTEAFF.

This chain links TRBV30 with TRBJ2-3; 13 bases line up with TRBD2. The CDR3 spans 17 residues. With 5 bases clipped from V and 3 bases from J, the junction kept 11 bases outside the gene matches. The germline CDR1 and CDR2 sequences are GTSNPN and SVGIG (reference sequence). The CDR3 reads CAWGGLAGAAGTDTQYF. The CDR3 DNA reads as TGTGCCTGGGGCGGACTAGCGGGGGCCGCGGGGACAGATACGCAGTATTTT. The whole variable domain, remainder taken from reference TRBV30 and TRBJ2-3, is SQTIHQWPATLVQPVGSPLSLECTVEGTSNPNLYWYRQAAGRGLQLLFYSVGIGQISSEVPQNLSASRPQDRQFILSSKKLLLSDSGFYLCAWGGLAGAAGTDTQYFGPGTRLTVL.

V and J are TRBV24-1 and TRBJ1-5; a weak D match, TRBD1 (5 bases). V lost 6 bases, J lost 4 bases, and 9 bases lay in between. From germline, CDR1 is KGHDR and CDR2 SFDVKD. This CDR3 region has 13 residues. The DNA of the CDR3 is TGTGCCACCAGTCCAGGGTGGAATCAGCCCCAGCATTTT. This gives the protein CATSPGWNQPQHF.

The V and J genes are TRBV7-9 and TRBJ1-2; TRBD1 is a possible D gene (6 bases). Trimming cost V 5 bases and J 1 base, with 8 bases left between them. In germline, CDR1 is SEHNR, CDR2 FQNEAQ (reference sequence). CDR3 length: 13 amino acids. CDR3 nucleotides: TGTGCCAGCAGCCCAGGGGATAACTATGGCTACACCTTC. It specifies CASSPGDNYGYTF.

This chain uses TRBV28 with TRBJ1-5; 12 nucleotides match TRBD1. The germline CDR1 and CDR2 sequences are MDHEN and SYDVKM. CDR3 length equals 15 residues. V lost 8 bases to trimming and J lost 2 bases; unmatched junction nucleotides: 4. CDR3 sequence: CASGTGGSGNQPQHF. The CDR3 nucleotides read TGTGCCAGCGGGACAGGGGGCTCTGGCAATCAGCCCCAGCATTTT.

This chain joins TRBV19 and TRBJ2-3, with 10 bases fitting TRBD1. Germline trimming cut 3 bases from V and 4 bases from J; bases unmatched to any gene: 4. CDR1 is LNHDA, CDR2 SQIVND, per germline (reference sequence). The CDR3 has 15 residues. CDR3 residues: CASSMGQGRADTQYF. In DNA, the CDR3 is TGTGCCAGTAGTATGGGACAGGGGCGAGCAGATACGCAGTATTTT.

V usage is TRBV14 and J usage is TRBJ2-4; D not resolved. V lost 1 base and J lost 9, with 4 bases in between. There are 11 residues in the CDR3. Germline CDR1 SGHDN, CDR2 FVKESK. The CDR3 is CASSQGAIQYF. DNA for the CDR3: TGTGCCAGCAGCCAAGGCGCCATTCAGTACTTC.

This clone was picked up one time. Here the CDR3 reads CASSPTGTVNTEAFF. As DNA, the CDR3 is TGTGCCAGCAGTCCAACCGGGACAGTGAACACTGAAGCTTTCTTT. The rearrangement joins TRBV7-9 to TRBJ1-1; 7 bases are a match to TRBD1. Germline CDR1 reads SEHNR; CDR2 reads FQNEAQ (reference sequence). Trimming removed 6 bases from V and 0 bases from J; junction bases left unmatched: 7. The CDR3 sequence is 15 residues long.